This TCR beta chain was documented in a study of OX40 agonist ivuxolimab in advanced cancers. Overall study: The drug used for patients, ivuxolimab, was an agonistic anti-OX40 (CD134) antibody. Enrollees could have had prior anti-PD-1, anti-PD-L1 or anti-CTLA-4 therapy, which under 50% had received.

Overall study findings and caveats: More expanded clones were found, on average, in CD8+ than in CD4+ T cells.

Germline V gene sequence: CDR1 SGHNT, CDR2 YYREEE (reference sequence). The CDR3 has 14 residues. Trimming removed 0 bases from V and 1 base from J, with 8 bases in between. A note on this clone: Its antigen is currently unknown.

Profiling relied on immunoSEQ multiplex PCR, and the TCRdb table lists in-frame clones only, not all of them. This sample has roughly 30,000 clones, with more than 70% found just once. Excluded were patients having autoimmune disease history or systemic immunosuppression. Material: CD4+ or CD8+ T cells sorted from blood, obtained in a trial of the OX40 agonist ivuxolimab. The gene calls are TRBV5-4 and TRBJ2-7, with unresolved D. The clonotype was recovered from an adult with an advanced solid tumor such as melanoma, head and neck, liver or kidney cancer. As DNA, the CDR3 is TGTGCCAGCAGCTTGGTTGGCTCATCCTACGAGCAGTACTTC. Protein: CASSLVGSSYEQYF.